This T cell receptor (beta chain) was profiled in a study of Ad26.COV2.S vaccination and SARS-CoV-2 variants. The study, taken as a whole, reports: Spike-specific TCR breadth was greater in vaccine than placebo recipients.

Sequencing used immunoSEQ multiplex PCR; TCRdb keeps in-frame clones, though not all of them. The sample has a few hundred thousand clones, 75% to 90% seen once. Comments on this clone: Its antigen is not known.

Specified treatment: about 20 received Ad26.COV2.S at low or high dose, single or two shots; several received placebo; per-sample allocation not given. Sampling occurred on day 63 after the first vaccine or placebo injection. This sequence was found in a person aged 18-60 years who received the Ad26.COV2.S COVID-19 vaccine or a placebo. The source was peripheral blood, collected in a trial of Ad26.COV2.S vaccine versus placebo.

The CDR3 sequence: CASSGTSSETQYF. The CDR3, as DNA: TGTGCCAGCAGCGGGACTAGTAGCGAGACCCAGTACTTC. The rearrangement joins TRBV7-9 to TRBJ2-5; 8 bases are shared with TRBD2. V trimming: 5 bases; J trimming: 5 bases; junction bases outside the gene matches: 4. The CDR3 has 13 residues. Germline V CDR1 and CDR2: SEHNR, FQNEAQ (reference sequence).